This T cell receptor beta chain was sequenced for a study of T cell responses to AZD1222 COVID-19 vaccine. Points from the study as a whole: White British donors predominated, females outnumbered males, and clonal diversity was possibly underestimated. After two AZD1222 doses, spike-specific TCR breadth and depth rose versus day 0.

Assay used: immunoSEQ multiplex PCR; TCRdb lists only in-frame clones, some missing. The sample yields some 150,000 clones, over 80% seen once. V lost 1 base and J lost 4, with 13 bases in between. The CDR3 runs 15 residues. The germline V gene has CDR1 LGHNA and CDR2 YSLEER. On this clone itself: Its specificity is not known.

This TCR came from an adult who received the AZD1222 COVID-19 vaccine. The input for sequencing was peripheral blood, taken 28 days after the second AZD1222 dose. This chain joins TRBV4-3 and TRBJ2-5; possible D gene TRBD2, 6 bases. The CDR3 nucleotides read TGCGCCAGCAGCCAAGGTCAGGGAGGTGGAGAGACCCAGTACTTC. The encoded protein is CASSQGQGGGETQYF.